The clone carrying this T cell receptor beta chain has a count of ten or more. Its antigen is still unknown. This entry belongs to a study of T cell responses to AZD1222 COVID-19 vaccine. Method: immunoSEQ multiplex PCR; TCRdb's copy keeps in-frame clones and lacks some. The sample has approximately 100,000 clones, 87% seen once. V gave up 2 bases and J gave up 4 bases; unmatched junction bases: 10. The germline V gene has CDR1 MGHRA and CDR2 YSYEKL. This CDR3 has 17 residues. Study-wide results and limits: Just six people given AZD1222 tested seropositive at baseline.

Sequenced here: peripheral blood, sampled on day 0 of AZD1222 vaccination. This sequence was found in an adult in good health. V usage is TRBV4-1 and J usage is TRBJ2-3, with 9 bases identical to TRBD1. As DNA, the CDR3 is TGCGCCAGCAGCCAATTAATGACAGGGGGGGGCCCAGATACGCAGTATTTT. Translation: CASSQLMTGGGPDTQYF.